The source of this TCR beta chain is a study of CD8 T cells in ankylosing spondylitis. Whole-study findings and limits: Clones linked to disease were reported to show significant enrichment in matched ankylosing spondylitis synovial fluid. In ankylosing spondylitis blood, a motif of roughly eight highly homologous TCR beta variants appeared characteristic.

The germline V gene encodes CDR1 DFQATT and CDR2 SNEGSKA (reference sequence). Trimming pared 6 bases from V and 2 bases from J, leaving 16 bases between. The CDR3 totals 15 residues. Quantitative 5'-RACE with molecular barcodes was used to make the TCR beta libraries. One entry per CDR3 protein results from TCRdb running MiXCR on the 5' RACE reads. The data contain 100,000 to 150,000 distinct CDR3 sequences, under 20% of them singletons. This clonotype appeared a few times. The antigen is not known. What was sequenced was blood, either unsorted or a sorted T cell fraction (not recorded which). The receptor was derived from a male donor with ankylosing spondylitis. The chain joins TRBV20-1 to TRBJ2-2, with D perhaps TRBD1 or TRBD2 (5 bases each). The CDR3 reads CSAREPGDNTGELFF. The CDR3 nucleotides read TGCAGTGCCAGGGAGCCCGGGGATAACACCGGGGAGCTGTTTTTT.